This T cell receptor (beta chain) was identified during a study of blood T cell repertoires in COVID-19. Study-wide background: In each case, the material was cDNA or gDNA derived from T cells, B-cell-depleted T cells, or PBMCs.

Repertoires were generated with immunoSEQ multiplex PCR, while TCRdb's copy carries only in-frame clones and drops some. The table includes around 77,000 clones, approximately 80% detected once. Seattle participants joined during active infection and were tracked over time. What was sequenced was peripheral blood. This TCR came from a man aged 30 to 39 with COVID-19, enrolled during active disease.

The CDR3 region has the DNA TGTGCCAGCACTCGAACTAGCTCCTACGAGCAGTACTTC. It yields the protein CASTRTSSYEQYF. The chain uses TRBV18 and TRBJ2-7; maybe TRBD2 (5 bases). Germline V CDR1 and CDR2: KGHSH, LQKENI. The V and J ends lost 8 bases and 0 bases respectively, with 11 bases between them. This CDR3 contains 13 residues.